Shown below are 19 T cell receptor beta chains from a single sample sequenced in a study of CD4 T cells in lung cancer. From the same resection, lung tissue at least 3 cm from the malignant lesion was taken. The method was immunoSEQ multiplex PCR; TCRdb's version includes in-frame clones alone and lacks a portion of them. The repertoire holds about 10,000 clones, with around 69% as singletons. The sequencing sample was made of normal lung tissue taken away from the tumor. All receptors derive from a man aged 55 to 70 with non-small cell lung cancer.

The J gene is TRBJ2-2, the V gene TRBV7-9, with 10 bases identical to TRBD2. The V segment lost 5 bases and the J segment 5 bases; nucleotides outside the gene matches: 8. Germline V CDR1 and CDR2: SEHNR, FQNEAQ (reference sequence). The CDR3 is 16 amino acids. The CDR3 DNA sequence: TGTGCCAGCAGCCCCCCCAGCGGGAGGGTAACCGGGGAGCTGTTTTTT. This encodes CASSPPSGRVTGELFF.

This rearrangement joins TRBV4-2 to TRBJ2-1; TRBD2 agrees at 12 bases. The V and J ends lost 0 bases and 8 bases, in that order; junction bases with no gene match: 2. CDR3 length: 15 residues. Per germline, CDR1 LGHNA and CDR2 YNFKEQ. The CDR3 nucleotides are TGTGCCAGCAGCCAAGAGACTAGCGGGAGTGATGAGCAGTTCTTC. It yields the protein CASSQETSGSDEQFF.

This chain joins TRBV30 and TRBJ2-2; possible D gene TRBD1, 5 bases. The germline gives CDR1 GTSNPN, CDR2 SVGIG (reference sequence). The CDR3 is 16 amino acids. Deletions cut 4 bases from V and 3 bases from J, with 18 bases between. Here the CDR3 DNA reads TGTGCCTGGACCCCAGGGTGGGATTGGGACACCGGGGAGCTGTTTTTT. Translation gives CAWTPGWDWDTGELFF.

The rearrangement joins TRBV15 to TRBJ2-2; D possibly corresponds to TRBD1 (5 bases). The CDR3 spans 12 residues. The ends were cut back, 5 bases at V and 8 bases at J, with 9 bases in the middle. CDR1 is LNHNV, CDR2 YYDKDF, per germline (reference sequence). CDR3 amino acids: CATSPQGGELFF. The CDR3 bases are TGTGCCACCAGCCCCCAGGGAGGGGAGCTGTTTTTT.

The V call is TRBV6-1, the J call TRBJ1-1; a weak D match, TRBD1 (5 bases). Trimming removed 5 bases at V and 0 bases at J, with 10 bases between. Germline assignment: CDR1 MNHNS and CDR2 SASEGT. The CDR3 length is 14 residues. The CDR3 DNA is TGTGCCAGCAGTCAATGGGGCGTGAACACTGAAGCTTTCTTT. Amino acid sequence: CASSQWGVNTEAFF.

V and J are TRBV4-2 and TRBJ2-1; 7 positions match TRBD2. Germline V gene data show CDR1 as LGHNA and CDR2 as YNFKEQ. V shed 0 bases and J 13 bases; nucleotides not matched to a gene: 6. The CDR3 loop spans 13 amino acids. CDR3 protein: CASSQDLGLGQFF. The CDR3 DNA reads TGTGCCAGCAGCCAAGATTTAGGACTAGGTCAGTTCTTC.

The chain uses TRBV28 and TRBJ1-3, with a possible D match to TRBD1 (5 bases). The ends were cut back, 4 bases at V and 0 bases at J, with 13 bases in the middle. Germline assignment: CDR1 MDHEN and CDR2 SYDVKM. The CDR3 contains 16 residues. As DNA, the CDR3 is TGTGCCAGCAGTTCTCCATCGACAGACTCTGGAAACACCATATATTTT. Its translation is CASSSPSTDSGNTIYF.

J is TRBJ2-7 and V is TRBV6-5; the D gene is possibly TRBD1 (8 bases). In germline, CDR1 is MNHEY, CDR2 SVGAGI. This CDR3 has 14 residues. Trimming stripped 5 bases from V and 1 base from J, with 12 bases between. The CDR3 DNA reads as TGTGCCAGCAGTGAGCGGGACAGGTCCTACGAGCAGTACTTC. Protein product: CASSERDRSYEQYF.

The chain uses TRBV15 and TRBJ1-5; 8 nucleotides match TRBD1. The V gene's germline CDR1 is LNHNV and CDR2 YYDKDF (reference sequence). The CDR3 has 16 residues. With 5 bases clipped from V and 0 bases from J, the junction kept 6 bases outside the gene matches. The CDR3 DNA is TGTGCCACCAGCTCCGCCAGGGGGCTTAGCAATCAGCCCCAGCATTTT. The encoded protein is CATSSARGLSNQPQHF. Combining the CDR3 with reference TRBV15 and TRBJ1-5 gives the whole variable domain DAMVIQNPRYQVTQFGKPVTLSCSQTLNHNVMYWYQQKSSQAPKLLFHYYDKDFNNEADTPDNFQSRRPNTSFCFLDIRSPGLGDTAMYLCATSSARGLSNQPQHFGDGTRLSIL.

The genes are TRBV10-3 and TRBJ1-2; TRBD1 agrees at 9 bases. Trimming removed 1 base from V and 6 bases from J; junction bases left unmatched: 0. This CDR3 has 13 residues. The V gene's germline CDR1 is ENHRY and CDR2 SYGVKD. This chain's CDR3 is CAISEWTGDGYTF. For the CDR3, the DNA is TGTGCCATCAGTGAGTGGACAGGGGATGGCTACACCTTC.

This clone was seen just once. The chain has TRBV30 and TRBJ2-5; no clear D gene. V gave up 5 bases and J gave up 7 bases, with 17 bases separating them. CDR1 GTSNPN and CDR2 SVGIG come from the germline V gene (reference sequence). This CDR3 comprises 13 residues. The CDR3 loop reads CAWRWAGTVTQYF. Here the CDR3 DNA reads TGTGCCTGGCGTTGGGCAGGCACCGTGACCCAGTACTTC.

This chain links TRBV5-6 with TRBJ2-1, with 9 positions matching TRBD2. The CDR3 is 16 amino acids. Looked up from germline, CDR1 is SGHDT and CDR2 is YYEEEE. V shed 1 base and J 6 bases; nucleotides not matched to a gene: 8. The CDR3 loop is CASSLYASGTGNEQFF. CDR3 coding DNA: TGTGCCAGCAGCTTGTACGCTAGCGGGACGGGCAATGAGCAGTTCTTC.

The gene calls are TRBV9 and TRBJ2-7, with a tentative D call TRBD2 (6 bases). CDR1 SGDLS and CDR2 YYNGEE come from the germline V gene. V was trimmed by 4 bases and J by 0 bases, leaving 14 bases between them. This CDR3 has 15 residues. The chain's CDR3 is CASSFAGSGSYEQYF. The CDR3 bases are TGTGCCAGCAGCTTCGCCGGTAGCGGCTCCTACGAGCAGTACTTC.

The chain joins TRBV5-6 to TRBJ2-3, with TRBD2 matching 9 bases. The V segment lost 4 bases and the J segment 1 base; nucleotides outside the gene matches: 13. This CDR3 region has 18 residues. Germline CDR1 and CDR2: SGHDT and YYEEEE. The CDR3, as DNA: TGTGCCAGCAGCCAAAACAAGGGACTAGCACTAGGCACAGATACGCAGTATTTT. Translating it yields CASSQNKGLALGTDTQYF.

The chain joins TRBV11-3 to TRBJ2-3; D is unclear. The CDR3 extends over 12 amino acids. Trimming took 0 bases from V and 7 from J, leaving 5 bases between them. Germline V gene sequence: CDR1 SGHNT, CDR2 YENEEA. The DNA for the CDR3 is TGTGCCAGCAGCTTAGATCGTCATACGCAGTATTTT. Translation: CASSLDRHTQYF.

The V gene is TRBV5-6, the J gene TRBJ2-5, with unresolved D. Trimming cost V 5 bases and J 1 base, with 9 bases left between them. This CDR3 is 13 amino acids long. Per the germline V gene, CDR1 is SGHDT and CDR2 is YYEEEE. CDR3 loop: CASRQIFQETQYF. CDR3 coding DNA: TGTGCCAGCAGACAGATATTCCAAGAGACCCAGTACTTC.

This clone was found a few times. The CDR3 region has the DNA TGTGCCAGCATCACCCCCAGGGGGAGCTTCTATGGCTACACCTTC. It is translated as CASITPRGSFYGYTF. This chain joins TRBV6-1 and TRBJ1-2, with 7 bases lining up with TRBD1. The CDR3 totals 15 residues. Germline V gene sequence: CDR1 MNHNS, CDR2 SASEGT. V dropped 7 bases and J dropped 4; count of bases not matched to a gene: 12.

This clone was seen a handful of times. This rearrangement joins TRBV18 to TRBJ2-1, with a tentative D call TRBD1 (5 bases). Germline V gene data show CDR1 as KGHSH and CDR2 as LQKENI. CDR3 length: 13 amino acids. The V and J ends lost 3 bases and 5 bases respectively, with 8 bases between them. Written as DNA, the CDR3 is TGTGCCAGCTCACCTAGACAGAACAATGAGCAGTTCTTC. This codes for CASSPRQNNEQFF.

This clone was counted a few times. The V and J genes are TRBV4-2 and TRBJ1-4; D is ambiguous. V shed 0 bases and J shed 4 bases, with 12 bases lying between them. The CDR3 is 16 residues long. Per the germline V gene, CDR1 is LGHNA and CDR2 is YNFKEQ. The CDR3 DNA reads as TGTGCCAGCAGCCAAGAAGCCCAGGCACATAATGAAAAACTGTTTTTT. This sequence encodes CASSQEAQAHNEKLFF.